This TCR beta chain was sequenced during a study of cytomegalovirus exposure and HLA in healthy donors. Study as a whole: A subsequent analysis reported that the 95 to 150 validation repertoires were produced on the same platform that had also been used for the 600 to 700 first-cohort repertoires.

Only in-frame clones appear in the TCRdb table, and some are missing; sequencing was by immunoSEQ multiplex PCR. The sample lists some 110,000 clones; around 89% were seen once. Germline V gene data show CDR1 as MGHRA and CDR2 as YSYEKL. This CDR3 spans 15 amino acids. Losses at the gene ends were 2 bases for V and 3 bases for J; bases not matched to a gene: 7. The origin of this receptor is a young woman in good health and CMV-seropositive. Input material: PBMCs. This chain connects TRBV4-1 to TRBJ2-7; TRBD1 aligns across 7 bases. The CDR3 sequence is CASSQKNPGGYEQYF. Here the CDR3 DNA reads TGCGCCAGCAGCCAAAAGAACCCAGGGGGCTACGAGCAGTACTTC.